One sample yielded the 25 T cell receptor beta chains listed below, sequenced in a study of PD-L1 blockade in urothelial cancer. Sample time point: pretreatment peripheral blood. Sequenced by immunoSEQ multiplex PCR; TCRdb stores in-frame clones only, minus some. The sample yields tens of thousands of clones, 90% seen once. Here the sequenced sample was PBMCs, taken around atezolizumab (anti-PD-L1) treatment. These receptors originate from a man in his 60s with urothelial cancer.

The chain combines TRBV4-2 with TRBJ2-5; 9 nucleotides line up with TRBD2. Germline-derived CDR1 and CDR2 are LGHNA and YNFKEQ. The V gene end was trimmed by 1 base and the J gene end by 5 bases; junction bases not matched to a gene: 5. The CDR3 totals 15 residues. This CDR3 reads CASSQVAGEGETQYF. The CDR3 nucleotides are TGTGCCAGCAGCCAAGTAGCGGGAGAGGGGGAGACCCAGTACTTC.

The gene calls are TRBV5-4 and TRBJ2-4; no clear D. The CDR3 runs 12 residues. CDR1 SGHNT and CDR2 YYREEE come from the germline V gene (reference sequence). V was clipped by 0 bases and J by 7 bases, with 5 bases between them. The CDR3 nucleotides read TGTGCCAGCAGCTTGGACAGCAACATTCAGTACTTC. This translates into CASSLDSNIQYF.

The chain couples TRBV18 to TRBJ2-7, with 12 bases that match TRBD1. This CDR3 is 18 amino acids long. Trimming removed 2 bases from V and 0 bases from J; junction bases left unmatched: 8. Germline V gene sequence: CDR1 KGHSH, CDR2 LQKENI. The CDR3 coding sequence is TGTGCCAGCTCACCAAATAGGGGACAGGGGGCGGCCTCCTACGAGCAGTACTTC. Translated, it gives CASSPNRGQGAASYEQYF.

DNA of the CDR3: TGTGCCAGCTCTCAAGCGGACGGAGGGTACACTGAAGCTTTCTTT. It is translated as CASSQADGGYTEAFF. This chain connects TRBV18 to TRBJ1-1; D remains unclear. CDR1 is KGHSH and CDR2 is LQKENI in the germline V gene. The CDR3 loop spans 15 amino acids. The V end was cut by 6 bases, the J end by 3 bases, with 17 bases between.

V usage is TRBV9 and J usage is TRBJ2-1; possible D gene TRBD2, 6 bases. V was clipped by 1 base and J by 10 bases, with 9 bases between them. Germline V gives CDR1 SGDLS, CDR2 YYNGEE. This CDR3 region has 12 residues. For the CDR3, the DNA is TGTGCCAGCAGCGTAACTAGCCGGGAGCAGTTCTTC. It is translated as CASSVTSREQFF. Drawing the rest from reference TRBV9 and TRBJ2-1, the complete variable domain is DSGVTQTPKHLITATGQRVTLRCSPRSGDLSVYWYQQSLDQGLQFLIQYYNGEERAKGNILERFSAQQFPDLHSELNLSSLELGDSALYFCASSVTSREQFFGPGTRLTVL.

The J gene is TRBJ2-3, the V gene TRBV5-4; 12 bases line up with TRBD1. Germline CDR1 SGHNT, CDR2 YYREEE (reference sequence). The CDR3 contains 15 residues. Trimming cost V 4 bases and J 6 bases; bases outside gene matches: 6. The CDR3 region has the DNA TGTGCCAGCAGCGGGGGGACAGGGGGCGAGGATACGCAGTATTTT. This sequence encodes CASSGGTGGEDTQYF. The whole variable domain, filled in from reference TRBV5-4 and TRBJ2-3, reads ETGVTQSPTHLIKTRGQQVTLRCSSQSGHNTVSWYQQALGQGPQFIFQYYREEENGRGNFPPRFSGLQFPNYSSELNVNALELDDSALYLCASSGGTGGEDTQYFGPGTRLTVL.

The chain is built from TRBV5-4 and TRBJ2-7; maybe TRBD2 (6 bases). Deletions cut 5 bases from V and 0 bases from J, with 15 bases between. Germline-derived CDR1 and CDR2 are SGHNT and YYREEE (reference sequence). This CDR3 has 15 amino acids. The CDR3 loop reads CASSPTSSNSYEQYF. CDR3 in DNA: TGTGCCAGCAGTCCAACTAGCTCCAACTCCTACGAGCAGTACTTC.

This chain joins TRBV6-6 and TRBJ2-5; D remains unclear. Germline V gives CDR1 MNHNY, CDR2 SVGAGI (reference sequence). V lost 6 bases and J lost 7, with 12 bases in between. This CDR3 region has 12 residues. The CDR3 reads CASSPGAGTQYF. The DNA for the CDR3 is TGTGCCAGCAGCCCCGGTGCTGGGACCCAGTACTTC.

In DNA form, the CDR3 reads TGTGCCAGCAGCTTTGGTGGGACTAGCGCCGGCACAGATACGCAGTATTTT. Residues: CASSFGGTSAGTDTQYF. The rearrangement uses TRBV5-4 and TRBJ2-3; 10 positions match TRBD2. This CDR3 contains 17 residues. V lost 2 bases and J lost 1; bases outside the gene matches: 7. Germline V gene data show CDR1 as SGHNT and CDR2 as YYREEE (reference sequence).

The rearrangement joins TRBV9 to TRBJ2-1, with 10 bases aligning to TRBD2. The ends lost 4 bases at V and 7 bases at J; junction bases unmatched: 5. Germline V gene sequence: CDR1 SGDLS, CDR2 YYNGEE. CDR3 length: 14 residues. The CDR3 protein is CASSIGLAENEQFF. The CDR3 DNA sequence: TGTGCCAGCAGCATCGGACTAGCGGAGAATGAGCAGTTCTTC.

The chain recombines TRBV5-1 with TRBJ2-1, with TRBD2 matching over 9 bases. This CDR3 has 16 amino acids. CDR1 is SGHRS and CDR2 is YFSETQ in the germline V gene. The junction had 6 bases not matched to a gene; V was cut back by 0 bases and J by 5 bases. CDR3: CASSLAPSGAHNEQFF. Written as DNA, the CDR3 is TGCGCCAGCAGCTTGGCCCCTAGCGGGGCCCACAATGAGCAGTTCTTC. The whole variable domain, remainder taken from reference TRBV5-1 and TRBJ2-1, is KAGVTQTPRYLIKTRGQQVTLSCSPISGHRSVSWYQQTPGQGLQFLFEYFSETQRNKGNFPGRFSGRQFSNSRSEMNVSTLELGDSALYLCASSLAPSGAHNEQFFGPGTRLTVL.

The chain combines TRBV6-5 with TRBJ2-7; TRBD2 matches at 9 bases. The germline gives CDR1 MNHEY, CDR2 SVGAGI. V lost 8 bases to trimming and J lost 1 base; unmatched junction nucleotides: 9. This CDR3 is built from 15 residues. The CDR3 DNA reads TGTGCCAGCGGCGGGGGGGGACTGGCATCCTACGAGCAGTACTTC. It specifies CASGGGGLASYEQYF.

This chain links TRBV18 with TRBJ2-5, with TRBD1 as a possible D gene (5 bases). The CDR3 sequence is 14 residues long. Germline-derived CDR1 and CDR2 are KGHSH and LQKENI. V was shortened by 1 base and J by 5 bases, with 11 bases between the two germline ends. CDR3 loop: CASSPQLGVETQYF. The CDR3 DNA follows: TGTGCCAGCTCACCACAATTAGGGGTGGAGACCCAGTACTTC.

The chain couples TRBV25-1 to TRBJ1-6; 10 bases agree with TRBD1. The CDR3 length is 17 residues. The V gene's germline CDR1 is MGHDK and CDR2 SYGVNS. Unmatched junction bases numbered 5, after V lost 1 base and J lost 5 bases. The DNA for the CDR3 is TGTGCCAGCAGTGAATGGGAGGGGACAGGGGATAATTCACCCCTCCACTTT. Encoded protein: CASSEWEGTGDNSPLHF.

The chain recombines TRBV2 with TRBJ2-2; the match to TRBD2 covers 9 bases. Germline V lookup: CDR1 SNHLY, CDR2 FYNNEI. V shed 6 bases, J shed 16 bases, and the junction held 6 bases outside the gene matches. The CDR3 runs 11 residues. The CDR3 protein is CASSEEGLAFF. Here the CDR3 DNA reads TGTGCCAGCAGCGAGGAGGGACTAGCGTTTTTT.

V and J are TRBV5-1 and TRBJ1-6; TRBD1 agrees at 9 bases. Losses at the gene ends were 4 bases for V and 8 bases for J; bases not matched to a gene: 7. The germline V gene has CDR1 SGHRS and CDR2 YFSETQ. The CDR3 is 15 amino acids. The CDR3 DNA is TGCGCCAGCAGCGCAACAGGGGGCGTAGATTCACCCCTCCACTTT. It translates to CASSATGGVDSPLHF.

The rearrangement uses TRBV6-1 and TRBJ2-6; D perhaps matches TRBD1 (5 bases). Trimming stripped 3 bases from V and 3 bases from J, with 9 bases between. The CDR3 is made up of 15 amino acids. Germline assignment: CDR1 MNHNS and CDR2 SASEGT. CDR3 in DNA: TGTGCCAGCAGTGACCAGGGTGGTGGGGCCAACGTCCTGACTTTC. It translates to CASSDQGGGANVLTF.

This clone was picked up one time. The CDR3 DNA reads as TGTGCCAGCATGGGAACTAGCGGGGAGGAGACCCAGTACTTC. Residues: CASMGTSGEETQYF. This rearrangement joins TRBV5-6 to TRBJ2-5; 10 positions match TRBD2. V shed 6 bases and J 5 bases; nucleotides not matched to a gene: 7. Germline CDR1 SGHDT, CDR2 YYEEEE. The CDR3 has 14 amino acids.

The V gene is TRBV7-2, the J gene TRBJ2-3; 12 bases are shared with TRBD1. CDR1 and CDR2 from the germline V gene are SGHTA and FQGNSA. Trimming cost V 3 bases and J 4 bases; bases outside gene matches: 5. This CDR3 is 16 amino acids long. The CDR3 nucleotides are TGTGCCAGCAGCTTGGTAGGGACAGGGGGCCCAGATACGCAGTATTTT. Its protein product is CASSLVGTGGPDTQYF. The variable domain in full, completed from reference TRBV7-2 and TRBJ2-3, reads GAGVSQSPSNKVTEKGKDVELRCDPISGHTALYWYRQSLGQGLEFLIYFQGNSAPDKSGLPSDRFSAERTGGSVSTLTIQRTQQEDSAVYLCASSLVGTGGPDTQYFGPGTRLTVL.

In this sample, this clone turned up once. The J gene is TRBJ2-6, the V gene TRBV6-5; unclear D gene. CDR3 size: 14 residues. Looked up from germline, CDR1 is MNHEY and CDR2 is SVGAGI. The ends were cut back, 6 bases at V and 1 base at J, with 7 bases in the middle. CDR3 loop: CASRILSGANVLTF. The CDR3 DNA is TGTGCCAGCAGAATTCTTTCTGGGGCCAACGTCCTGACTTTC.

The V and J genes are TRBV7-9 and TRBJ2-1; TRBD2 matches 11 bases. This CDR3 contains 16 residues. From germline, CDR1 is SEHNR and CDR2 FQNEAQ (reference sequence). V lost 5 bases, J lost 4 bases, and 7 bases stayed unmatched. CDR3 sequence (DNA): TGTGCCAGCAGCATTAGCGGGGGGGCCTATTACAATGAGCAGTTCTTC. It encodes CASSISGGAYYNEQFF.

There are a few counts of this clone. This chain uses TRBV11-1 with TRBJ1-3; no definite D call. The V end lost 1 base, the J end lost 0 bases, and 7 bases lay between the germline ends. Germline V gene lookup returns CDR1 SGHAT and CDR2 FQDESV (reference sequence). This CDR3 contains 15 residues. CDR3: CASSLGGFSGNTIYF. The DNA for the CDR3 is TGTGCCAGCAGCTTAGGCGGCTTCTCTGGAAACACCATATATTTT.

The rearrangement links TRBV11-3 to TRBJ2-1; 7 bases fit TRBD2. The V gene's germline CDR1 is SGHNT and CDR2 YENEEA. There are 13 residues in the CDR3. V shed 6 bases, J shed 5 bases, and the junction held 4 bases outside the gene matches. This CDR3 reads CASSETSDNEQFF. CDR3 nucleotide sequence: TGTGCCAGCAGTGAAACTAGCGACAATGAGCAGTTCTTC. The complete variable domain, with remaining parts taken from reference TRBV11-3 and TRBJ2-1, reads EAGVVQSPRYKIIEKKQPVAFWCNPISGHNTLYWYLQNLGQGPELLIRYENEEAVDDSQLPKDRFSAERLKGVDSTLKIQPAELGDSAVYLCASSETSDNEQFFGPGTRLTVL.

The V call is TRBV30, the J call TRBJ2-1, with a weak D call TRBD2 (6 bases). The germline gives CDR1 GTSNPN, CDR2 SVGIG (reference sequence). The V gene lost 4 bases and the J gene lost 2 bases, with 15 bases spanning the gap. The CDR3 length is 15 residues. The CDR3 DNA reads TGTGCCTGGACTGAACTTAGCGGAACCTACAATGAGCAGTTCTTC. Its protein is CAWTELSGTYNEQFF.

The J gene is TRBJ2-1, the V gene TRBV5-6; 8 bases map to TRBD2. With V trimmed by 5 bases and J by 0 bases, 10 bases remained unmatched. The germline V gene encodes CDR1 SGHDT and CDR2 YYEEEE. The CDR3 is 17 amino acids. The CDR3: CASSFEIAGSSYNEQFF. DNA for the CDR3: TGTGCCAGCAGTTTTGAAATAGCGGGGAGCTCCTACAATGAGCAGTTCTTC.